The 22 T cell receptor beta chains below come from one sample, sequenced in a study of monozygotic twins with inflammatory bowel disease. TCRdb re-called the 5' RACE reads and gives one entry per CDR3 protein, without DNA. The sample totals some 150,000 distinct CDR3 sequences. Sequenced: blood. The origin of the receptors is a human donor with ulcerative colitis or Crohn's disease, or a healthy co-twin of an affected twin (not recorded which).

The V call is TRBV5-1, the J call TRBJ2-1. The CDR3 is made up of 15 amino acids. Germline CDR1 and CDR2: SGHRS and YFSETQ. CDR3 amino acids: CASSLVTVSYNEQFF.

This sequence joins TRBV20-1 and TRBJ2-3; TCRdb proposes TRBD1, but this gene call is untestable without DNA. The CDR3 sequence is 13 residues long. Germline V gives CDR1 DFQATT, CDR2 SNEGSKA (reference sequence). This CDR3 is CSAPPEGTDTQYF.

This chain links TRBV9 with TRBJ2-7; with no DNA, the TCRdb D assignment of TRBD2 cannot be verified. Germline assignment: CDR1 SGDLS and CDR2 YYNGEE. The length of the CDR3 is 16 residues. The CDR3 protein is CASSVGTSGGTYEQYF. Full variable domain (missing parts from reference TRBV9 and TRBJ2-7): DSGVTQTPKHLITATGQRVTLRCSPRSGDLSVYWYQQSLDQGLQFLIQYYNGEERAKGNILERFSAQQFPDLHSELNLSSLELGDSALYFCASSVGTSGGTYEQYFGPGTRLTVT.

The chain combines TRBV10-3 with TRBJ2-7; TCRdb outputs TRBD1, but without DNA this stays unchecked. Germline loops: CDR1 ENHRY, CDR2 SYGVKD. The CDR3 consists of 14 residues. CDR3 protein: CAIRRDSGSYEQYF.

The CDR3 loop is CASSFGDTVYGYTF. The chain employs TRBV7-3 and TRBJ1-2; TCRdb gives TRBD1 as the D gene, but with no DNA this cannot be confirmed. CDR1 and CDR2 from the germline V gene are SGHTA and FQGTGA. This CDR3 is built from 14 residues.

CDR3 in amino acids: CSANGQVGPNQPQHF. This sequence joins TRBV20-1 and TRBJ1-5; absent DNA, TCRdb's TRBD1 call cannot be checked. This CDR3 spans 15 amino acids. CDR1 is DFQATT, CDR2 SNEGSKA, per germline (reference sequence).

CDR3: CASSPPWGHEQYF. This chain connects TRBV11-1 to TRBJ2-7; TCRdb reports TRBD1, a call that lacks DNA to check it against. CDR3 size: 13 residues. The germline gives CDR1 SGHAT, CDR2 FQDESV (reference sequence).

The CDR3 protein is CASSLAAGEGTGELFF. This sequence joins TRBV5-1 and TRBJ2-2; TCRdb picks TRBD2, but there is no DNA to check that call. The V gene's germline CDR1 is SGHRS and CDR2 YFSETQ. This CDR3 is built from 16 residues.

The chain has TRBV14 and TRBJ2-3. This CDR3 spans 15 amino acids. CDR1 and CDR2 (germline): SGHDN, FVKESK. Here the CDR3 reads CASSQWRSSTDTQYF. Full variable domain (outside the CDR3, taken from reference TRBV14 and TRBJ2-3): EAGVTQFPSHSVIEKGQTVTLRCDPISGHDNLYWYRRVMGKEIKFLLHFVKESKQDESGMPNNRFLAERTGGTYSTLKVQPAELEDSGVYFCASSQWRSSTDTQYFGPGTRLTVL.

The chain employs TRBV7-2 and TRBJ1-1; the TCRdb D gene call, TRBD1, has no DNA to confirm it. CDR3 length equals 14 residues. CDR1 and CDR2 from the germline V gene are SGHTA and FQGNSA. The CDR3 here is CASSSRQGRERAFF.

The V call is TRBV19, the J call TRBJ1-2; TCRdb picks TRBD1, but there is no DNA to check that call. The length of the CDR3 is 21 residues. The germline V gene has CDR1 LNHDA and CDR2 SQIVND (reference sequence). The CDR3 region is CASTPALGDRGLFSPFYGYTF.

The rearrangement joins TRBV6-1 to TRBJ1-2; TCRdb's D call of TRBD1 is untestable without DNA. Germline CDR1 is MNHNS and CDR2 is SASEGT. This CDR3 has 15 residues. CDR3 sequence reads: CASSPGSRANYGYTF.

This rearrangement joins TRBV5-6 to TRBJ2-4. This CDR3 is 14 amino acids long. The germline CDR1 and CDR2 sequences are SGHDT and YYEEEE. The CDR3 protein is CASSLSHTANIQYF.

V usage is TRBV5-1 and J usage is TRBJ2-1; the D call from TCRdb, TRBD1, cannot be confirmed without DNA. The CDR3 is made up of 15 amino acids. Germline lookup yields CDR1 SGHRS and CDR2 YFSETQ. The CDR3 reads CASSLAGPYYNEQFF.

The chain carries TRBV5-4 and TRBJ2-6. The CDR3 spans 16 residues. Germline V gene sequence: CDR1 SGHNT, CDR2 YYREEE (reference sequence). CDR3: CASSWDLGSGANVLTF.

J is TRBJ1-2 and V is TRBV7-2; no DNA is available, so the TRBD1 call from TCRdb remains unchecked. The CDR3 extends over 12 amino acids. Germline V gives CDR1 SGHTA, CDR2 FQGNSA. The CDR3 reads CASSSGQYGYTF.

The genes are TRBV7-9 and TRBJ1-4; TCRdb indicates TRBD1, and absent DNA this call remains unverified. Germline CDR1 reads SEHNR; CDR2 reads FQNEAQ (reference sequence). CDR3 length: 20 amino acids. CDR3 sequence: CASSPSTDRAGLATNEKLFF.

The chain's CDR3 is CASLSLPNTGELFF. The chain recombines TRBV7-2 with TRBJ2-2; the D gene TCRdb calls, TRBD1, cannot be checked with no DNA. CDR1 is SGHTA and CDR2 is FQGNSA in the germline V gene. CDR3 size: 14 residues.

V usage is TRBV18 and J usage is TRBJ1-1; checking the TCRdb D call of TRBD1 is not possible without DNA. The CDR3 loop spans 15 amino acids. The germline V gene encodes CDR1 KGHSH and CDR2 LQKENI. CDR3 sequence: CASSPKPGWNTEAFF.

The V call is TRBV18, the J call TRBJ2-1; TCRdb designates TRBD1, a call that cannot be tested without DNA. Germline CDR1 and CDR2: KGHSH and LQKENI. There are 18 residues in the CDR3. CDR3: CASSPPSPGQGAYNEQFF.

The rearrangement uses TRBV24-1 and TRBJ2-1. Germline CDR1 KGHDR, CDR2 SFDVKD. CDR3 length: 14 amino acids. The CDR3 loop reads CATSRDITYNEQFF.

The chain carries TRBV5-1 and TRBJ2-1; as DNA is missing, the TRBD2 call by TCRdb cannot be tested. This CDR3 has 19 residues. Germline lookup yields CDR1 SGHRS and CDR2 YFSETQ. CDR3 in amino acids: CASSLLVGTSPLSYNEQFF.